Listed here are 6 T cell receptor beta chains from one sample, sequenced in a study of Graves' ophthalmopathy and Graves' hyperthyroidism. The sequenced template was RNA, covering the TCR beta CDR3 region. HTBI primers were used in a first-round RT-PCR, which preceded a second-round multiplex PCR. TCRdb re-derived calls from the multiplex PCR reads in MiXCR, one entry per CDR3 protein. The data contain approximately 210,000 distinct CDR3 sequences, less than 30% of them singletons. The sample was peripheral blood. The receptors stem from a man aged 50 to 59 with Graves' ophthalmopathy.

This clonotype was detected only once. The chain carries TRBV6-1 and TRBJ1-1, with D hard to call. Trimming pared 5 bases from V and 3 bases from J, leaving 10 bases between. Germline V gene sequence: CDR1 MNHNS, CDR2 SASEGT. The CDR3 contains 13 residues. The CDR3 nucleotides are TGTGCCAGCAGTAAGTATAGAGACACTGAAGCTTTCTTT. Translation: CASSKYRDTEAFF.

This clonotype was picked up many times. The chain carries TRBV11-3 and TRBJ2-2; D is possibly TRBD1 (5 bases). CDR3 length: 14 amino acids. Germline loops: CDR1 SGHNT, CDR2 YENEEA. The V end lost 2 bases, the J end lost 5 bases, and 9 bases lay between the germline ends. CDR3 sequence reads: CASSLLPGTGELFF. DNA for the CDR3: TGTGCCAGCAGCTTATTACCAGGGACCGGGGAGCTGTTTTTT.

This clonotype appeared many times. At one end, the junction sequence differs from germline, possibly due to a read error. J is TRBJ1-2 and V is TRBV12-3 or TRBV12-4; D remains ambiguous. The CDR3 is 11 residues long. CDR3 loop: CASSPRGSVFF. The CDR3 DNA reads as TGTGCCAGCAGCCCCCGAGGGAGTGTCTTCTTC.

CDR3 sequence (DNA): TGTGCCAGCACGGACACCCACTATGGCTACACCTTC. Its protein is CASTDTHYGYTF. V and J are TRBV6-2 or TRBV6-3 and TRBJ1-2; maybe TRBD1 (5 bases). Germline V gene data show CDR1 as MNHEY and CDR2 as SVGEGT. The CDR3 is made up of 12 amino acids. V dropped 7 bases and J dropped 3 bases, with 9 bases sitting between them.

This clonotype has ten or more counts. The chain employs TRBV28 and TRBJ2-7, with TRBD1 matching 9 bases. The V and J ends lost 5 bases and 1 base, in that order; junction bases with no gene match: 6. CDR1 and CDR2 from the germline V gene are MDHEN and SYDVKM. The CDR3 is 15 residues long. CDR3 amino acids: CASSPPGTGSYEQYF. In DNA, the CDR3 is TGTGCCAGCAGTCCCCCCGGGACAGGGTCCTACGAGCAGTACTTC.

This clonotype came up many times. The rearrangement uses TRBV6-6 and TRBJ1-5; D call uncertain. This CDR3 has 15 amino acids. V lost 6 bases, J lost 7 bases, and 19 bases lay in between. Germline V gene sequence: CDR1 MNHNY, CDR2 SVGAGI (reference sequence). CDR3 protein: CASSPQQAGGQPQHF. The CDR3 DNA follows: TGTGCCAGCAGCCCCCAGCAGGCAGGCGGGCAGCCCCAGCATTTT.